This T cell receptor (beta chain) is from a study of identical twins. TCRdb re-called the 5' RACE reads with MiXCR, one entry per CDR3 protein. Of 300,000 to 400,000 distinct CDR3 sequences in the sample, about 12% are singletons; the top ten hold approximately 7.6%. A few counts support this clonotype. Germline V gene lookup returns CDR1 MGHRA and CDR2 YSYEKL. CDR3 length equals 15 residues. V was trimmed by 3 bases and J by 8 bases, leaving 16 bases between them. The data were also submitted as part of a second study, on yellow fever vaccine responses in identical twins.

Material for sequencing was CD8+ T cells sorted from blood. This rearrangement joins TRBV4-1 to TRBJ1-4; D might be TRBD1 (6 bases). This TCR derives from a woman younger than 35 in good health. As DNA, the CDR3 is TGCGCCAGCAGCCAGGGTGGGGGGCAGGGAGAAAAACTGTTTTTT. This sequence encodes CASSQGGGQGEKLFF.